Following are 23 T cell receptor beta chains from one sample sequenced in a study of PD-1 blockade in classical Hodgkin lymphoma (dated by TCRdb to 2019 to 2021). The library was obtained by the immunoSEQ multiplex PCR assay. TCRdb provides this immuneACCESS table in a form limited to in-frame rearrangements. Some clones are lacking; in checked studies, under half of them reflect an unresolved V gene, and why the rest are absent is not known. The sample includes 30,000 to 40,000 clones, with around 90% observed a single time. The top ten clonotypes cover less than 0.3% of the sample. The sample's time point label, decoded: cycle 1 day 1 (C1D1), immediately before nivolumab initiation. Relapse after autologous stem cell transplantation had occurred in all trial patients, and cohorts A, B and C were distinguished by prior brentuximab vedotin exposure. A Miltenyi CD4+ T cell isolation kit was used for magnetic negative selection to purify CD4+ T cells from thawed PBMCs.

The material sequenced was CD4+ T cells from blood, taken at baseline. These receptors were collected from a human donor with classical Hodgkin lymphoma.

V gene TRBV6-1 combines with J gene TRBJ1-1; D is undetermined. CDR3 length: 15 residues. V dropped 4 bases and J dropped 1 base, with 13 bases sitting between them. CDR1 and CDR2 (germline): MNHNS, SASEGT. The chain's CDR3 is CASSALQQTNTEAFF. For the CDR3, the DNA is TGTGCCAGCAGTGCCCTACAGCAAACGAACACTGAAGCTTTCTTT.

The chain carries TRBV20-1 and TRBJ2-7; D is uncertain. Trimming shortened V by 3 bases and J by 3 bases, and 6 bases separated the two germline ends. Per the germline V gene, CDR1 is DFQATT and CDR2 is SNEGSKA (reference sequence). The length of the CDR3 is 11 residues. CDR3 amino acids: CSARVYYEQYF. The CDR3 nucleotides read TGCAGTGCTAGGGTCTACTACGAGCAGTACTTC.

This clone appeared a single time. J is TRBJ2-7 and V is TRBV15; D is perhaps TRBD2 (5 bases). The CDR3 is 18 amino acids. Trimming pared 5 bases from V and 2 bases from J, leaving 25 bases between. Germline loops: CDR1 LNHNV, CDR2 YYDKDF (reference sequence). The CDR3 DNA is TGTGCCACCAGCGGCCCCAAACTAGTTGCGCCCTCCGCCTACGAGCAGTACTTC. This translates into CATSGPKLVAPSAYEQYF.

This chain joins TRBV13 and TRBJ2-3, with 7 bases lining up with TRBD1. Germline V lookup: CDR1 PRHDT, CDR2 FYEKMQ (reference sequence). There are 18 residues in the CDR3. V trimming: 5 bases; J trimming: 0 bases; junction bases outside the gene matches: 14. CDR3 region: CASSVRALTGASTDTQYF. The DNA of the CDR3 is TGTGCCAGCAGCGTACGGGCTTTAACAGGGGCGAGCACAGATACGCAGTATTTT.

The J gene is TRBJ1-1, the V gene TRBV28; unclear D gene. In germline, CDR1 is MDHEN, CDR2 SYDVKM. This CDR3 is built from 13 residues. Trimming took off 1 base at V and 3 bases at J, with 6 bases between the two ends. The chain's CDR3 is CASSLSLDTEAFF. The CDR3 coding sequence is TGTGCCAGCAGTTTATCATTAGACACTGAAGCTTTCTTT. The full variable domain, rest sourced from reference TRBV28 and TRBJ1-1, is DVKVTQSSRYLVKRTGEKVFLECVQDMDHENMFWYRQDPGLGLRLIYFSYDVKMKEKGDIPEGYSVSREKKERFSLILESASTNQTSMYLCASSLSLDTEAFFGQGTRLTVV.

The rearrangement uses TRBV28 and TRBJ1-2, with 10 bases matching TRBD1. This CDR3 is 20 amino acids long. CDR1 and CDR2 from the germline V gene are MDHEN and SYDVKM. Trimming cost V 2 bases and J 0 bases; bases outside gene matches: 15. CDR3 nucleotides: TGTGCCAGCAGTTTAGACCGGTGGGGGGACAGGGGATACTCTAACTATGGCTACACCTTC. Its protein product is CASSLDRWGDRGYSNYGYTF.

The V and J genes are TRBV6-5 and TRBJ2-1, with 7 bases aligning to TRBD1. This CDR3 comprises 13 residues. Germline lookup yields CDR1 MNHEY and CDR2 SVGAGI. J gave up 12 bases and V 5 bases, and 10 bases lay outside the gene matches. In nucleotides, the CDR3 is TGTGCCAGCAGTATAGTACAGGGGTTTGTGCAGTTCTTC. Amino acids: CASSIVQGFVQFF.

In DNA form, the CDR3 reads TGCGCCAGCAGTCAATCGGAGGGTATGAACACTGAAGCTTTCTTT. It yields the protein CASSQSEGMNTEAFF. The J gene is TRBJ1-1, the V gene TRBV23-1; D is undetermined. TRBV23-1 is placed among ORFs of uncertain function. CDR3 length: 15 amino acids. V lost 0 bases, J lost 0 bases, and 8 bases lay in between.

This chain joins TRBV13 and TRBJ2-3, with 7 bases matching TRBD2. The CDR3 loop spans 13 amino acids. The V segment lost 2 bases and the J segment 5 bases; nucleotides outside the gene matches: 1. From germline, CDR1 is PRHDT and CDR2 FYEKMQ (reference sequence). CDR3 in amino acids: CASSLREGDTQYF. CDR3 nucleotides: TGTGCCAGCAGCTTAAGGGAGGGAGATACGCAGTATTTT. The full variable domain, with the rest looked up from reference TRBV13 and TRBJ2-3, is AAGVIQSPRHLIKEKRETATLKCYPIPRHDTVYWYQQGPGQDPQFLISFYEKMQSDKGSIPDRFSAQQFSDYHSELNMSSLELGDSALYFCASSLREGDTQYFGPGTRLTVL.

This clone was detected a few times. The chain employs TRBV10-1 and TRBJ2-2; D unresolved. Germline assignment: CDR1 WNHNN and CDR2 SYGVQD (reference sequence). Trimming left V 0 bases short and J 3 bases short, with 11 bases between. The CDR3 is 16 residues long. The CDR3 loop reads CASSESGRTYTGELFF. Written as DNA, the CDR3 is TGCGCCAGCAGTGAGTCTGGCAGAACCTACACCGGGGAGCTGTTTTTT.

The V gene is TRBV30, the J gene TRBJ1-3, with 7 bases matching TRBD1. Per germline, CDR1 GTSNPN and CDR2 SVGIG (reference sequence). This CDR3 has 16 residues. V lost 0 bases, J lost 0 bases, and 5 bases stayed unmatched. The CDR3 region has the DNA TGTGCCTGGAGTGTGGCAGGGGGGTTCTCTGGAAACACCATATATTTT. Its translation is CAWSVAGGFSGNTIYF.

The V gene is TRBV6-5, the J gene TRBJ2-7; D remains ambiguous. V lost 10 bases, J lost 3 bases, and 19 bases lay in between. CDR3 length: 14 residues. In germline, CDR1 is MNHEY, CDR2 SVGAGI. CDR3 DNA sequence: TGTGCCACCGCGTCCCCCTCCTATTACTACGAGCAGTACTTC. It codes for CATASPSYYYEQYF.

In nucleotides, the CDR3 is TGTGCCAGCAGTCCCGACAGGGCGGGTGGCTACACCTTC. Translation: CASSPDRAGGYTF. This rearrangement joins TRBV27 to TRBJ1-2; 7 bases map to TRBD1. The CDR3 totals 13 residues. V dropped 5 bases and J dropped 7; count of bases not matched to a gene: 7. CDR1 is MNHEY, CDR2 SMNVEV, per germline (reference sequence).

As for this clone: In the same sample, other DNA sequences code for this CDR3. The CDR3, as DNA: TGTGCCAGCAGCTTGCAAGGGGGGACTGAAGCTTTCTTT. Its translation: CASSLQGGTEAFF. The chain uses TRBV5-4 and TRBJ1-1; the D gene is possibly TRBD1 (6 bases). The ends were cut back, 1 base at V and 5 bases at J, with 9 bases in the middle. The CDR3 extends over 13 amino acids. CDR1 SGHNT and CDR2 YYREEE come from the germline V gene (reference sequence).

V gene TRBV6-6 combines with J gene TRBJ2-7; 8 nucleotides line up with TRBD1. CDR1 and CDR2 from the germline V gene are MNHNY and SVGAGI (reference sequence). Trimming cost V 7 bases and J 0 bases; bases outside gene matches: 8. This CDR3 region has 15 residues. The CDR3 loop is CASTKGQVSSYEQYF. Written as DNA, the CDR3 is TGTGCCAGCACCAAGGGACAGGTTTCCTCCTACGAGCAGTACTTC.

In DNA form, the CDR3 reads TGTGCCAGCAGTCGGACTAGCGGGAGCAGCGAGACCCAGTACTTC. Translated, it gives CASSRTSGSSETQYF. V is TRBV13 and J is TRBJ2-5, with 13 bases identical to TRBD2. CDR3 length: 15 amino acids. From germline, CDR1 is PRHDT and CDR2 FYEKMQ (reference sequence). V dropped 6 bases and J dropped 5; count of bases not matched to a gene: 6.

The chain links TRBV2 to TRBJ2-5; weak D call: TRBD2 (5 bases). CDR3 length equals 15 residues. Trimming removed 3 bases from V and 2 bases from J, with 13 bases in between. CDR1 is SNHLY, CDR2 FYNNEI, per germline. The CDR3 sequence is CASSDFSADQETQYF. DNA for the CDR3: TGTGCCAGCAGTGATTTTTCAGCGGATCAAGAGACCCAGTACTTC.

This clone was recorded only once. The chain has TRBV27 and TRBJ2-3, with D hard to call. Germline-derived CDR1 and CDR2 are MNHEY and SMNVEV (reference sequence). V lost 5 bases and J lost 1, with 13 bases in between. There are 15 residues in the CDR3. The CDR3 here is CASSREAGRTDTQYF. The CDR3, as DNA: TGTGCCAGCAGTCGAGAAGCAGGACGCACAGATACGCAGTATTTT.

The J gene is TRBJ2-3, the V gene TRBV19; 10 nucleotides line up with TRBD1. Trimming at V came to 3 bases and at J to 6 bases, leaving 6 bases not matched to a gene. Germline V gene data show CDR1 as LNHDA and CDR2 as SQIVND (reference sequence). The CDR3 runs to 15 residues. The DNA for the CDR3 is TGTGCCAGTAGTATTGGGACAGGGGTTGGGGATACGCAGTATTTT. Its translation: CASSIGTGVGDTQYF.

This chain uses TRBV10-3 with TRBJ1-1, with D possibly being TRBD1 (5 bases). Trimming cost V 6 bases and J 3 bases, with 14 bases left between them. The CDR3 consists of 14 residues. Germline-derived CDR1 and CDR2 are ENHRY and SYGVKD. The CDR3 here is CAISAGGDHTEAFF. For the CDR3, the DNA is TGTGCCATCAGCGCGGGGGGGGACCACACTGAAGCTTTCTTT.

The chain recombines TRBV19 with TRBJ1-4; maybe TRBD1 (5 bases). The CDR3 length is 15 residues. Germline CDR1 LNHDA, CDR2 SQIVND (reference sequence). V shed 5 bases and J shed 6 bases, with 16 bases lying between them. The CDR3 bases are TGTGCCAGTAGTCGGGGGACGGCCCGTGATGAAAAACTGTTTTTT. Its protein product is CASSRGTARDEKLFF. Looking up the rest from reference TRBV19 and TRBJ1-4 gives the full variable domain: DGGITQSPKYLFRKEGQNVTLSCEQNLNHDAMYWYRQDPGQGLRLIYYSQIVNDFQKGDIAEGYSVSREKKESFPLTVTSAQKNPTAFYLCASSRGTARDEKLFFGSGTQLSVL.

CDR3: CASKRQGRFTGELFF. The CDR3 nucleotides are TGTGCCAGCAAGCGACAGGGCCGATTCACCGGGGAGCTGTTTTTT. This chain connects TRBV5-4 to TRBJ2-2; TRBD1 matches 7 bases. CDR1 and CDR2 from the germline V gene are SGHNT and YYREEE (reference sequence). The CDR3 runs 15 residues. V shed 6 bases and J 4 bases; nucleotides not matched to a gene: 9.

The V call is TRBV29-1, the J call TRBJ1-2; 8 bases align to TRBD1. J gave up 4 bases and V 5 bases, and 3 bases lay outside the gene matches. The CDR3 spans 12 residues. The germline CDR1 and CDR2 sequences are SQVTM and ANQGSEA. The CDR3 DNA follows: TGCAGCGTTCGAGGACAGGGCTATGGCTACACCTTC. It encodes CSVRGQGYGYTF.